This entry concerns a single T cell receptor beta chain. Its antigen is not known. Assay: immunoSEQ multiplex PCR; the TCRdb copy retains only in-frame clones and omits some. The table records approximately 79,000 clones, approximately 88% of them present only once. This specimen comes from a study of T cell responses to AZD1222 COVID-19 vaccine. CDR3 size: 15 residues. J lost 6 bases, V lost 5 bases, and 7 bases had no gene match. The germline CDR1 and CDR2 sequences are SEHNR and FQNEAQ (reference sequence). Study-level results: Most donors were white British, females outnumbered males, and clonal diversity was possibly underestimated. Following two doses of AZD1222, Spike-specific TCR breadth and depth rose.

Specimen: peripheral blood, collected on day 0 of AZD1222 vaccination. The rearrangement links TRBV7-9 to TRBJ1-6; 7 bases are shared with TRBD1. The TCR sequence derives from an adult in good health. The chain's CDR3 is CASSPRGDSNSPLHF. In nucleotides, the CDR3 is TGTGCCAGCAGCCCCCGGGGGGACAGTAATTCACCCCTCCACTTT. Complete variable domain (other parts from reference TRBV7-9 and TRBJ1-6): DTGVSQNPRHKITKRGQNVTFRCDPISEHNRLYWYRQTLGQGPEFLTYFQNEAQLEKSRLLSDRFSAERPKGSFSTLEIQRTEQGDSAMYLCASSPRGDSNSPLHFGNGTRLTVT.